This T cell receptor beta chain emerged from a study of radiotherapy plus CTLA-4 blockade in lung cancer. Clones were sequenced by immunoSEQ multiplex PCR, and TCRdb holds only the in-frame ones, with some missing. The sample includes 45,000 or so clones, approximately 70% seen only once; the top ten take around 3.3%. The CDR3 has 16 residues. Per germline, CDR1 SGHAT and CDR2 FQNNGV. V lost 5 bases and J lost 4; bases outside the gene matches: 11. The chain links TRBV11-2 to TRBJ2-5; 9 bases line up with TRBD1. The clonotype originates from a human donor with non-small cell lung cancer who had a complete response to radiotherapy plus ipilimumab. The sample in question was peripheral blood, obtained from a patient treated with radiotherapy plus ipilimumab. The CDR3 spells CASSQTRRQGGETQYF. CDR3 DNA: TGTGCCAGCAGCCAAACTCGAAGACAGGGGGGAGAGACCCAGTACTTC.